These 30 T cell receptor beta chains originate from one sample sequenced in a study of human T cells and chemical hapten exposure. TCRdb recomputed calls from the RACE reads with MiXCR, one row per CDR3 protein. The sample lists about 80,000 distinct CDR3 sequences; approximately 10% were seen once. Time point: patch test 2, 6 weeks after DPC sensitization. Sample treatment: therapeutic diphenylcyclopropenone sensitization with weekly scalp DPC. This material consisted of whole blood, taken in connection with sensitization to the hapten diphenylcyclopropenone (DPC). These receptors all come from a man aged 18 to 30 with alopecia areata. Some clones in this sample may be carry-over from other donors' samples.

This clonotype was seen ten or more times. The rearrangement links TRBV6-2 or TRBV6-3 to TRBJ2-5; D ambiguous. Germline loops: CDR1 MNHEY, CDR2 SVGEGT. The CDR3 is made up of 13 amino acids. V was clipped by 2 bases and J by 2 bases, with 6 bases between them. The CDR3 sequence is CASSYALQETQYF. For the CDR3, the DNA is TGTGCCAGCAGTTACGCCCTTCAAGAGACCCAGTACTTC.

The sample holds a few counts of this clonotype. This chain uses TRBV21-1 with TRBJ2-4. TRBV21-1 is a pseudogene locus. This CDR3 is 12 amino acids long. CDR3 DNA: TGTGCCAGCAGTAACCCGACACCGGATGGGTACTTC. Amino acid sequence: CASSNPTPDGYF.

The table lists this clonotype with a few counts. The CDR3 DNA sequence: TGTGCCAGTAATCTAGCGAACACCGGGGAGCTGTTTTTT. Protein sequence: CASNLANTGELFF. The J gene is TRBJ2-2, the V gene TRBV19; unclear D gene. Germline values: CDR1 LNHDA, CDR2 SQIVND (reference sequence). V lost 7 bases to trimming and J lost 0 bases, with 6 bases between them. The CDR3 runs 13 residues.

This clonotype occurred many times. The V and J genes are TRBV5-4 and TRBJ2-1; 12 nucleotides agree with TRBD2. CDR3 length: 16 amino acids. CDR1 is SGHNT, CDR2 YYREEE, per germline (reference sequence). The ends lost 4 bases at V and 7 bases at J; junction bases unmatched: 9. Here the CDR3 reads CASSSGLAGTWNEQFF. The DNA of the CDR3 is TGTGCCAGCAGCAGTGGACTAGCGGGGACATGGAATGAGCAGTTCTTC.

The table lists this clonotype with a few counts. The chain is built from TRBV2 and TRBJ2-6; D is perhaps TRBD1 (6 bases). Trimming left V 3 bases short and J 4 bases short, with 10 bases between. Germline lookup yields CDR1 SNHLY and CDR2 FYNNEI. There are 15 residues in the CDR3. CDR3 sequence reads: CASSDTGRGANVLTF. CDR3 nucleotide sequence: TGTGCCAGCAGTGACACAGGGAGAGGGGCCAACGTCCTGACTTTC.

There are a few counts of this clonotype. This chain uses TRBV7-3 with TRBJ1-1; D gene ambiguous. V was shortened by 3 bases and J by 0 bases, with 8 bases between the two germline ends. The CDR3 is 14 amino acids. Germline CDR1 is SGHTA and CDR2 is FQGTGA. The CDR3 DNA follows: TGTGCCAGCAGCTTGAATGGGGTGAACACTGAAGCTTTCTTT. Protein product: CASSLNGVNTEAFF. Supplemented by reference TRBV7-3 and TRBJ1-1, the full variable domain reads GAGVSQTPSNKVTEKGKYVELRCDPISGHTALYWYRQSLGQGPEFLIYFQGTGAADDSGLPNDRFFAVRPEGSVSTLKIQRTERGDSAVYLCASSLNGVNTEAFFGQGTRLTVV.

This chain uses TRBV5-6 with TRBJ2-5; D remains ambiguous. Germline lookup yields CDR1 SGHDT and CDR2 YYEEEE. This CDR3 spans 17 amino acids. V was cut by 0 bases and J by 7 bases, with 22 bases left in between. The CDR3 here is CASSLDKVLGLPGTQYF. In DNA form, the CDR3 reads TGTGCCAGCAGCTTGGATAAAGTCCTTGGGCTGCCTGGGACCCAGTACTTC. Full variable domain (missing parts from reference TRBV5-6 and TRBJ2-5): DAGVTQSPTHLIKTRGQQVTLRCSPKSGHDTVSWYQQALGQGPQFIFQYYEEEERQRGNFPDRFSGHQFPNYSSELNVNALLLGDSALYLCASSLDKVLGLPGTQYFGPGTRLLVL.

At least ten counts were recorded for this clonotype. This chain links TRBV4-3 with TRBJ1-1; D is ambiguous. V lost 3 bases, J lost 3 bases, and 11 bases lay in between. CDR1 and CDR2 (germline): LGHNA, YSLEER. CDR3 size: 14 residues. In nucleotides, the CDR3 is TGCGCCAGCAGCCAGGCCTGGTGGGACACTGAAGCTTTCTTT. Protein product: CASSQAWWDTEAFF.

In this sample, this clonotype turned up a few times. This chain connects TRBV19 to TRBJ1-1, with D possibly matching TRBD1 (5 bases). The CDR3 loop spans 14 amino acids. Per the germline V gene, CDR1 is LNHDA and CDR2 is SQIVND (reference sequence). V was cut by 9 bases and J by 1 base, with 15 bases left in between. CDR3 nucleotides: TGTGCCAGCAGGGCAGGAGAATGGAACACTGAAGCTTTCTTT. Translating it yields CASRAGEWNTEAFF.

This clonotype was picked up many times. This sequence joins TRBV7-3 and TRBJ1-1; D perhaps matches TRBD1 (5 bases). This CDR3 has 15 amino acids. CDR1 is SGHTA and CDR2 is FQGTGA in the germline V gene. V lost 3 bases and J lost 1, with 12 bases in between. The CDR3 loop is CASSLGRERNTEAFF. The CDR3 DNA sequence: TGTGCCAGCAGCTTGGGGCGGGAGAGGAACACTGAAGCTTTCTTT.

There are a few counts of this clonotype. CDR3 sequence: CSVRDGGQPQHF. Here the CDR3 DNA reads TGCAGCGTTAGGGACGGGGGGCAGCCCCAGCATTTT. V gene TRBV29-1 combines with J gene TRBJ1-5, with TRBD1 as a possible D gene (5 bases). The CDR3 has 12 amino acids. Germline V gene lookup returns CDR1 SQVTM and CDR2 ANQGSEA. Deletions cut 5 bases from V and 7 bases from J, with 12 bases between. Full variable domain (rest looked up from reference TRBV29-1 and TRBJ1-5): SAVISQKPSRDICQRGTSLTIQCQVDSQVTMMFWYRQQPGQSLTLIATANQGSEATYESGFVIDKFPISRPNLTFSTLTVSNMSPEDSSIYLCSVRDGGQPQHFGDGTRLSIL.

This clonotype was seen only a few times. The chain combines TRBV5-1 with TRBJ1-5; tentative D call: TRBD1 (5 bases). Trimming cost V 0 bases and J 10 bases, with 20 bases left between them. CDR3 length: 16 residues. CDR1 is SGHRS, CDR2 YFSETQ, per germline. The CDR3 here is CASSLAPGTAAKPQHF. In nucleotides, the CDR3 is TGCGCCAGCAGCTTGGCTCCAGGGACCGCCGCGAAACCCCAGCATTTT.

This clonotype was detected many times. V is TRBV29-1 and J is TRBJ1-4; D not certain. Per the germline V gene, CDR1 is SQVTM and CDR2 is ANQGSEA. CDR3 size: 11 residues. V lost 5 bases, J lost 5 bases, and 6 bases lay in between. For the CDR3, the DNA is TGCAGCGTTCGGAACAATGAAAAACTGTTTTTT. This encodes CSVRNNEKLFF.

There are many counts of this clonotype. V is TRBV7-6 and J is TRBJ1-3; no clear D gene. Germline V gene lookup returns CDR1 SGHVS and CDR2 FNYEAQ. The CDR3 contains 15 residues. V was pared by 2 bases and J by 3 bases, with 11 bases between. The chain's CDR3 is CASSLIAGSGNTIYF. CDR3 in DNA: TGTGCCAGCAGCTTAATTGCAGGCAGTGGAAACACCATATATTTT.

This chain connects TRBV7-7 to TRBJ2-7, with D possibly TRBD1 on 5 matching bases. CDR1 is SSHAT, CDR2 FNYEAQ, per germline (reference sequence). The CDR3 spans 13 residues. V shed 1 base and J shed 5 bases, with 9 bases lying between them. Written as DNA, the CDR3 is TGTGCCAGCAGCTTAGAGCAGGGTGACGAGCAGTACTTC. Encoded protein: CASSLEQGDEQYF. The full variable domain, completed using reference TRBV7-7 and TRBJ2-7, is GAGVSQSPRYKVTKRGQDVTLRCDPISSHATLYWYQQALGQGPEFLTYFNYEAQPDKSGLPSDRFSAERPEGSISTLTIQRTEQRDSAMYRCASSLEQGDEQYFGPGTRLTVT.

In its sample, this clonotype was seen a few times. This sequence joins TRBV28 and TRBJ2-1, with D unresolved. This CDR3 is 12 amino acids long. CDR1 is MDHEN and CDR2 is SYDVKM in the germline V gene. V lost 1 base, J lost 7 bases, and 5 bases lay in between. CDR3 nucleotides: TGTGCCAGCAGTTTATACGGGAATGAGCAGTTCTTC. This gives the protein CASSLYGNEQFF.

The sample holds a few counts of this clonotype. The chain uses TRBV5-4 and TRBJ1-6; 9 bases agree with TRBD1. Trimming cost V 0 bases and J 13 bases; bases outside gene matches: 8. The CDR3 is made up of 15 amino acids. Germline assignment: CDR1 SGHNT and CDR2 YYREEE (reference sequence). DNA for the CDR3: TGTGCCAGCAGCTTGGCCCGGGACAGGGATGTTCCCCTCCACTTT. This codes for CASSLARDRDVPLHF.

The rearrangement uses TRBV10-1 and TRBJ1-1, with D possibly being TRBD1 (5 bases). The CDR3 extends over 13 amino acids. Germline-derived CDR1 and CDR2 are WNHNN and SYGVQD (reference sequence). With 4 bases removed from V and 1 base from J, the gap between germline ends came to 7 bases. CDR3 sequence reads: CASSAQENTEAFF. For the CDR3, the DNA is TGCGCCAGCAGTGCACAGGAGAACACTGAAGCTTTCTTT.

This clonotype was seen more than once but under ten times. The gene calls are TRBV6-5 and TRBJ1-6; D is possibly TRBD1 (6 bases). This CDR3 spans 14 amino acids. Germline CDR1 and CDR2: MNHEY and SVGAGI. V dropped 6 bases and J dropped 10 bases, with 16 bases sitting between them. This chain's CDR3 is CASSLTGINSPLHF. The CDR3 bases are TGTGCCAGCAGCCTCACAGGGATAAACTCACCCCTCCACTTT.

CDR3 loop: CASSLKGWNTEAFF. The CDR3 bases are TGTGCCAGCAGTTTGAAGGGGTGGAACACTGAAGCTTTCTTT. The genes are TRBV27 and TRBJ1-1; TRBD1 might be the D (5 bases). The germline gives CDR1 MNHEY, CDR2 SMNVEV (reference sequence). The V end was cut by 3 bases, the J end by 1 base, with 9 bases between. The CDR3 runs 14 residues.

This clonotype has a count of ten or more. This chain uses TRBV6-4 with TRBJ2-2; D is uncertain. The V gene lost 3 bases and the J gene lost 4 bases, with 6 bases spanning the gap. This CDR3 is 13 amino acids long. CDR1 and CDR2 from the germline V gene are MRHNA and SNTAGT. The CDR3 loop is CASSEGPTGELFF. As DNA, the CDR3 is TGTGCCAGCAGTGAAGGGCCCACCGGGGAGCTGTTTTTT.

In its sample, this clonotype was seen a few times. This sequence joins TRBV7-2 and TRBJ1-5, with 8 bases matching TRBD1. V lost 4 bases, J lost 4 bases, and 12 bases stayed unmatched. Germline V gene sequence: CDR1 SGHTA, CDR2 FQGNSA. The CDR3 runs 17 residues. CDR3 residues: CASSSTRTGRGNQPQHF. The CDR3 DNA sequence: TGTGCCAGCAGCTCGACGCGGACAGGGAGGGGGAATCAGCCCCAGCATTTT.

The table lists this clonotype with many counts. The CDR3 region has the DNA TGTGCCAGCAGCCGCCCGGTTGGGGGGCAAAACAATGAGCAGTTCTTC. It encodes CASSRPVGGQNNEQFF. The genes are TRBV7-6 and TRBJ2-1; D is perhaps TRBD1 or TRBD2 (6 bases each). Germline CDR1 is SGHVS and CDR2 is FNYEAQ. V lost 5 bases and J 5 bases, leaving 19 bases between the germline ends. The CDR3 loop spans 16 amino acids.

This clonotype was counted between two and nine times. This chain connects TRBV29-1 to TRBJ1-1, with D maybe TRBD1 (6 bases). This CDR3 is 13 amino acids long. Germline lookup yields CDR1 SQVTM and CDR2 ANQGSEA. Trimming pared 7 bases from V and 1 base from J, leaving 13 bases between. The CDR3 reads CSALGGQNTEAFF. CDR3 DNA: TGCAGCGCTCTGGGGGGACAGAACACTGAAGCTTTCTTT.

CDR3 coding DNA: TGCGCCAGCAGCGTAGACAGGGGGCACACTGAAGCTTTCTTT. Protein product: CASSVDRGHTEAFF. V and J are TRBV4-3 and TRBJ1-1; TRBD1 matches at 10 bases. Germline V CDR1 and CDR2: LGHNA, YSLEER. The V and J ends lost 5 bases and 3 bases, in that order; junction bases with no gene match: 3. The CDR3 is 14 amino acids.

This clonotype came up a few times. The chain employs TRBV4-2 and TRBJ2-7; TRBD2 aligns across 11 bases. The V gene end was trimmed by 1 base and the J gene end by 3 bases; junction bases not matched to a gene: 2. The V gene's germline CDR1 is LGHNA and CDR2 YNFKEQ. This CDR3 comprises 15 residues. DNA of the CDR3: TGTGCCAGCAGCCAAGGCACTAGCGGGGGCTACGAGCAGTACTTC. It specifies CASSQGTSGGYEQYF.

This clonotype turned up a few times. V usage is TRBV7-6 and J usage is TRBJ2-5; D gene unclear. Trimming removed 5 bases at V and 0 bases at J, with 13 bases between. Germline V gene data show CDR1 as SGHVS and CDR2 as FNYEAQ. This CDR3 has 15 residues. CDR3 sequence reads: CASSPSRRNQETQYF. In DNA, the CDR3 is TGTGCCAGCAGCCCCAGCCGACGGAACCAAGAGACCCAGTACTTC. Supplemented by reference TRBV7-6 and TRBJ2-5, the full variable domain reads GAGVSQSPRYKVTKRGQDVALRCDPISGHVSLYWYRQALGQGPEFLTYFNYEAQQDKSGLPNDRFSAERPEGSISTLTIQRTEQRDSAMYRCASSPSRRNQETQYFGPGTRLLVL.

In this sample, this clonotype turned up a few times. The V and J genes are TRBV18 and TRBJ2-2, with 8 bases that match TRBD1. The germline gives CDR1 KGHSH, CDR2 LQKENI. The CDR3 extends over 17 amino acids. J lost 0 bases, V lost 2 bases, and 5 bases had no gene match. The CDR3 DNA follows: TGTGCCAGCTCACCATACCTACAGGGGGCGAACACCGGGGAGCTGTTTTTT. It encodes CASSPYLQGANTGELFF.

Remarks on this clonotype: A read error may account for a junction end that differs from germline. The CDR3 reads CASSGDAVQSQHF. CDR3 nucleotide sequence: TGTGCCAGCTCAGGCGATGCTGTTCAGTCCCAGCATTTT. This rearrangement joins TRBV18 to TRBJ1-5, with D unresolved. The CDR3 contains 13 residues. Germline values: CDR1 KGHSH, CDR2 LQKENI.

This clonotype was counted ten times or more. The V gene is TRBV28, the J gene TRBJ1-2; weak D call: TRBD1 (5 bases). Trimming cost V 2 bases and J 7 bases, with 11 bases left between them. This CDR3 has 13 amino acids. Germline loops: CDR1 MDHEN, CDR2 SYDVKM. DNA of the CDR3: TGTGCCAGCAGTTTACCCAGGGAGCTTGGCTACACCTTC. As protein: CASSLPRELGYTF.